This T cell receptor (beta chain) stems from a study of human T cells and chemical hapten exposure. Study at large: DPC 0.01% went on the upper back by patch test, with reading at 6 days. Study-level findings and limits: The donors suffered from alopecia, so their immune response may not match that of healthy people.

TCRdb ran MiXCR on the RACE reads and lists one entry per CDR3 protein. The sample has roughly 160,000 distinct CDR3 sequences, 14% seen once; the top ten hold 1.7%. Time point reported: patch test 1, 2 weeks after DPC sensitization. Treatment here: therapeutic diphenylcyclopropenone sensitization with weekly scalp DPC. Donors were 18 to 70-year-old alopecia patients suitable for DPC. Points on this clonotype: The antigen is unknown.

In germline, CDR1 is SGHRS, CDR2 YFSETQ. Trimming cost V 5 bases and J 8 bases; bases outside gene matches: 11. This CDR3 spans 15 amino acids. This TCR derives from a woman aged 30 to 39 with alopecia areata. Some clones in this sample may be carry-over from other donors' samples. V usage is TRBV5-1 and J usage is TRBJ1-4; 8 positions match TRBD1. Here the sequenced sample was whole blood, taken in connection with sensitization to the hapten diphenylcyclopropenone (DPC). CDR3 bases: TGCGCCAGCAGTCAATCCGGGACAGGTGGGGAAAAACTGTTTTTT. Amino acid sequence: CASSQSGTGGEKLFF.